A single sample gave rise to the 16 T cell receptor beta chains below, sequenced in a study of T cell responses to AZD1222 COVID-19 vaccine. Some clones are missing from TCRdb's copy, which holds only in-frame ones; the method was immunoSEQ multiplex PCR. This sample carries some 58,000 clones, 80% of them seen once, and the ten largest clones take roughly 5.2%. The specimen was peripheral blood, collected 28 days after the second AZD1222 dose. These receptors originate from an adult who received the AZD1222 COVID-19 vaccine.

The table lists this clone with a few counts. The J gene is TRBJ1-5, the V gene TRBV6-5; 7 bases match TRBD1. This CDR3 is 15 amino acids long. From germline, CDR1 is MNHEY and CDR2 SVGAGI. V shed 7 bases and J 4 bases; nucleotides not matched to a gene: 10. CDR3 loop: CASTDRTGVNQPQHF. The CDR3 DNA reads as TGTGCCAGCACGGATAGAACAGGGGTTAATCAGCCCCAGCATTTT.

This CDR3 reads CASSLRTGGPTIYF. The CDR3 bases are TGTGCCAGCAGCCTACGGACAGGGGGCCCCACCATATATTTT. This chain uses TRBV3-1 (or the pseudogene TRBV3-2) with TRBJ1-3; TRBD1 matches at 11 bases. V trimming: 4 bases; J trimming: 9 bases; junction bases outside the gene matches: 5. CDR1 and CDR2 (germline): LGHDT, YNNKEL (reference sequence). The CDR3 totals 14 residues.

The chain uses TRBV20-1 and TRBJ2-5, with TRBD2 matching over 10 bases. Looked up from germline, CDR1 is DFQATT and CDR2 is SNEGSKA (reference sequence). V lost 3 bases, J lost 3 bases, and 4 bases stayed unmatched. This CDR3 is 14 amino acids long. CDR3 sequence: CSASSGLAEETQYF. The CDR3 DNA is TGCAGTGCTAGTAGCGGACTAGCGGAAGAGACCCAGTACTTC.

This clone was counted a few times. This chain connects TRBV28 to TRBJ1-1; weak D call: TRBD1 (5 bases). The CDR3 sequence is 17 residues long. Per germline, CDR1 MDHEN and CDR2 SYDVKM. Trimming pared 1 base from V and 0 bases from J, leaving 15 bases between. The CDR3 DNA reads TGTGCCAGCAGTTTATATAGGGAACTACAGGTGAACACTGAAGCTTTCTTT. Translating it yields CASSLYRELQVNTEAFF.

The gene calls are TRBV27 and TRBJ1-1; D may be TRBD1 (6 bases). Germline loops: CDR1 MNHEY, CDR2 SMNVEV (reference sequence). V lost 8 bases to trimming and J lost 5 bases, with 12 bases between them. This CDR3 has 12 amino acids. CDR3: CASHRVGTEAFF. DNA of the CDR3: TGTGCCAGCCACAGGGTAGGAACTGAAGCTTTCTTT.

The chain has TRBV5-1 and TRBJ1-3, with 11 bases matching TRBD1. CDR3 length equals 17 residues. V gave up 3 bases and J gave up 0 bases; unmatched junction bases: 5. The germline CDR1 and CDR2 sequences are SGHRS and YFSETQ. CDR3 sequence: CASSSGQGAFSGNTIYF. The CDR3, as DNA: TGCGCCAGCAGCTCCGGACAGGGGGCCTTCTCTGGAAACACCATATATTTT.

This clone came up a few times. The chain combines TRBV28 with TRBJ1-6; 9 positions agree with TRBD1. Germline CDR1 reads MDHEN; CDR2 reads SYDVKM. The V and J ends lost 6 bases and 7 bases, in that order; junction bases with no gene match: 7. This CDR3 comprises 15 residues. The chain's CDR3 is CASSLNGQGNSPLHF. CDR3 nucleotide sequence: TGTGCCAGCAGCCTAAATGGACAGGGGAATTCACCCCTCCACTTT.

The rearrangement uses TRBV11-2 and TRBJ1-3, with D unresolved. V lost 1 base and J lost 2, with 6 bases in between. Germline values: CDR1 SGHAT, CDR2 FQNNGV. This CDR3 is 14 amino acids long. CDR3 in amino acids: CASSLVGAGNTIYF. CDR3 in DNA: TGTGCCAGCAGCTTAGTCGGGGCTGGAAACACCATATATTTT.

The rearrangement joins TRBV20-1 to TRBJ1-6; D call uncertain. The length of the CDR3 is 14 residues. Germline CDR1 reads DFQATT; CDR2 reads SNEGSKA (reference sequence). The V end lost 3 bases, the J end lost 13 bases, and 19 bases lay between the germline ends. The CDR3, as DNA: TGCAGTGCTAGTGGAGCTGGTGGGCAAACCCCCCTCCACTTT. Protein product: CSASGAGGQTPLHF.

This chain joins TRBV18 and TRBJ1-1; tentatively, D is TRBD1 (6 bases). Trimming took off 8 bases at V and 1 base at J, with 11 bases between the two ends. CDR3 length: 13 amino acids. CDR1 is KGHSH, CDR2 LQKENI, per germline. The CDR3 is CASASTGNTEAFF. For the CDR3, the DNA is TGTGCCAGCGCCTCGACAGGGAACACTGAAGCTTTCTTT.

The chain links TRBV2 to TRBJ1-3, with no clear D. Germline V gives CDR1 SNHLY, CDR2 FYNNEI. The CDR3 consists of 11 residues. Trimming removed 4 bases from V and 4 bases from J, with 2 bases in between. This CDR3 reads CASSAGNTIYF. DNA for the CDR3: TGTGCCAGCAGTGCGGGAAACACCATATATTTT. Full variable domain (missing parts from reference TRBV2 and TRBJ1-3): EPEVTQTPSHQVTQMGQEVILRCVPISNHLYFYWYRQILGQKVEFLVSFYNNEISEKSEIFDDQFSVERPDGSNFTLKIRSTKLEDSAMYFCASSAGNTIYFGEGSWLTVV.

The CDR3 is CASSHMKGARQFF. The CDR3 DNA reads TGTGCCAGCAGCCATATGAAAGGGGCACGGCAGTTCTTC. This rearrangement joins TRBV3-1 (or the pseudogene TRBV3-2) to TRBJ2-1; maybe TRBD1 (5 bases). This CDR3 has 13 amino acids. The V end lost 3 bases, the J end lost 12 bases, and 15 bases lay between the germline ends. Germline V lookup: CDR1 LGHDT, CDR2 YNNKEL (reference sequence).

The CDR3 DNA follows: TGTGCCAGCAGCTGGACACCGGGACAGGGGACCGCCGGGGAGCTGTTTTTT. Translating gives CASSWTPGQGTAGELFF. The chain is built from TRBV5-5 and TRBJ2-2, with TRBD1 identical over 10 bases. J was trimmed by 6 bases and V by 3 bases; bases with no gene match: 11. The germline gives CDR1 SGHKS, CDR2 YYEKEE (reference sequence). CDR3 length: 17 amino acids.

The chain is built from TRBV14 and TRBJ2-7; D not resolved. CDR1 and CDR2 (germline): SGHDN, FVKESK. The V end lost 0 bases, the J end lost 7 bases, and 4 bases lay between the germline ends. CDR3 length equals 11 residues. The CDR3 bases are TGTGCCAGCAGCCAAGAAGGTGAGCAGTACTTC. It yields the protein CASSQEGEQYF.

The chain recombines TRBV4-1 with TRBJ1-4, with no clear D. Trimming removed 4 bases from V and 8 bases from J, with 17 bases in between. The CDR3 loop spans 15 amino acids. Germline CDR1 MGHRA, CDR2 YSYEKL. The CDR3 spells CASSPREFSYEKLFF. CDR3 bases: TGCGCCAGCAGCCCCCGGGAGTTCTCTTACGAAAAACTGTTTTTT.

For the CDR3, the DNA is TGTGCCAGCTCTGGACAGGGGTCTGGAAACACCATATATTTT. Its translation is CASSGQGSGNTIYF. The chain uses TRBV18 and TRBJ1-3; 9 bases agree with TRBD1. Germline CDR1 KGHSH, CDR2 LQKENI. The CDR3 length is 14 residues. V lost 6 bases to trimming and J lost 1 base; unmatched junction nucleotides: 1. Together with reference TRBV18 and TRBJ1-3, the CDR3 gives the full variable domain: NAGVMQNPRHLVRRRGQEARLRCSPMKGHSHVYWYRQLPEEGLKFMVYLQKENIIDESGMPKERFSAEFPKEGPSILRIQQVVRGDSAAYFCASSGQGSGNTIYFGEGSWLTVV.